This TCR beta chain stems from a study of response to subunit inactivated influenza vaccine (dated by TCRdb to the late 2010s). For context, the study as a whole: To follow how T cells responded to a trivalent subunit inactivated influenza vaccine, the researchers relied on deep quantitative profiling of the T cell receptor repertoire.

V is clipped by 5 bases and J by 4 bases, and the sequence between their germline boundaries is 9 bases long. As encoded in the germline V gene, CDR1 is SGHTA while CDR2 is FQGNSA. The CDR3 spans 14 residues, from the cysteine through the phenylalanine. Just the 42-base CDR3 DNA is kept, in frame starting at base 1. Receptor amplification or capture employed RT-PCR. The sequencing machine was an Illumina HiSeq 2500. TCRdb reworked the public reads: Q25 trimming with fastp, MiXCR clone assembly, productive beta chains retained. Rows with one shared CDR3 protein collapse into an entry with the most common genes and DNA. This sample gives roughly 290,000 distinct CDR3 sequences in total; roughly 22% of them show up just once. The ten largest clones represent roughly 10% of the sample. On this clonotype itself: The antigen this receptor binds is unknown. Per-base qualities were not stored, and no clone one base away is much larger.

Results the study describes overall, beyond this receptor: The authors proposed that each seasonal influenza vaccination may bring in only a limited number of new T cells.

Source: PBMCs from blood, taken 21 months after vaccination. This receptor was taken from a man aged 50 to 69 who received an inactivated influenza vaccine. Donor details come from another sample of the same person, matched by shared clones. The chain is encoded by TRBV7-2 joined to TRBJ1-6; no D gene call is confident. At the DNA level, the sequence is TGTGCCAGCAGCGTCTACAGTTATAATTCACCCCTCCACTTT. Translated, this is CASSVYSYNSPLHF.